Sequencing of this T cell receptor (beta chain) was carried out in a study of CD8 T cells in ankylosing spondylitis. The CDR3 consists of 13 residues. Trimming left V 5 bases short and J 4 bases short, with 14 bases between. Per germline, CDR1 SQVTM and CDR2 ANQGSEA. TCRdb redid the calling of the 5' RACE reads with MiXCR, one entry per CDR3 protein. The repertoire holds about 450,000 distinct CDR3 sequences, with 25% to 30% as singletons. This clonotype has ten or more counts. Its antigen is as yet unknown. Study results and caveats: The clones that were linked to disease were reported to be significantly enriched in matched synovial fluid samples from ankylosing spondylitis patients. Some of the motif variants had earlier been found in reactive arthritis patients' fluid and blood. Among TCR beta sequences, a motif of several highly homologous variants appeared characteristic of ankylosing spondylitis blood.

This clonotype was sampled from a male donor with ankylosing spondylitis. Sequencing was performed on blood, either unsorted or a sorted T cell fraction (not recorded which). The chain joins TRBV29-1 to TRBJ1-1; the D gene is possibly TRBD1 (5 bases). The DNA of the CDR3 is TGCAGCGTTTCCCAGGGTTCGGGCACTGAAGCTTTCTTT. Protein sequence: CSVSQGSGTEAFF.